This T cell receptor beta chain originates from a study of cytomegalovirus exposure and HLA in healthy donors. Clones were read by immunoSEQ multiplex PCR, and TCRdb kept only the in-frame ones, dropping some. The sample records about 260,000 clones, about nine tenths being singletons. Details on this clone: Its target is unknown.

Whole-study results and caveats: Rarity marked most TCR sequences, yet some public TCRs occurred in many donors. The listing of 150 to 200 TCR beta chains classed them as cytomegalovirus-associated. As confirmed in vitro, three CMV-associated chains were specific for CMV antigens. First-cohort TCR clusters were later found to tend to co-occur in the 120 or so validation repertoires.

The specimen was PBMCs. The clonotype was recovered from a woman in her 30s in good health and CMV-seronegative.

CDR3 DNA sequence: TGTGCCAGTAGTATCTTGGCAGGGGCCTATGGCTACACCTTC. Protein sequence: CASSILAGAYGYTF. The chain joins TRBV19 to TRBJ1-2, with a weak D call TRBD1 (6 bases). Trimming left V 3 bases short and J 4 bases short, with 12 bases between. Germline V CDR1 and CDR2: LNHDA, SQIVND (reference sequence). The CDR3 spans 14 residues.